This T cell receptor beta chain is drawn from a study of early T cells in non-severe SARS-CoV-2 infection. Study-level information: Sequencing of unsorted whole blood was done on bulk RNA, leaving chains unpaired.

This clonotype was found many times. CDR3 length: 15 amino acids. CDR1 is KGHSH, CDR2 LQKENI, per germline. V lost 3 bases and J 3 bases, leaving 15 bases between the germline ends. Researchers tagged individual cDNA molecules with unique molecular identifiers. TCRdb recomputed calls from the 5' RACE reads with MiXCR, one row per CDR3 protein. The table includes about 36,000 distinct CDR3 sequences, less than 5% detected once. Sequences were obtained from whole blood. The chain joins TRBV18 to TRBJ2-7; possibly TRBD1 for D (6 bases). This clonotype originated in an adult who was a healthcare worker with PCR-confirmed SARS-CoV-2 infection or an uninfected control (not recorded which). The CDR3: CASSPNRDKYYEQYF. The CDR3 DNA follows: TGTGCCAGCTCACCTAACCGGGACAAATACTACGAGCAGTACTTC. Variable domain in full (rest from reference TRBV18 and TRBJ2-7): NAGVMQNPRHLVRRRGQEARLRCSPMKGHSHVYWYRQLPEEGLKFMVYLQKENIIDESGMPKERFSAEFPKEGPSILRIQQVVRGDSAAYFCASSPNRDKYYEQYFGPGTRLTVT.